A single sample is the source of the 20 T cell receptor beta chains below, sequenced in a study of Graves' ophthalmopathy and Graves' hyperthyroidism. The study amplified TCR beta CDR3 regions using RNA transcripts. HTBI primers were employed in first-round RT-PCR, then a second-round multiplex PCR followed. TCRdb processed the multiplex PCR reads anew with MiXCR; each CDR3 protein has one entry. Among some 370,000 distinct CDR3 sequences listed, approximately 18% were seen once. Sequencing was carried out using peripheral blood. All receptors derive from an adult woman with stable Graves' hyperthyroidism.

This clonotype was recorded many times. The gene calls are TRBV10-2 and TRBJ2-7, with TRBD2 matching 9 bases. Germline V CDR1 and CDR2: WSHSY, SAAADI. CDR3 length equals 16 residues. J lost 3 bases, V lost 3 bases, and 9 bases had no gene match. DNA for the CDR3: TGCGCCAGCAGTGATGCCGGGACTAGCCCTCACTACGAGCAGTACTTC. Its protein is CASSDAGTSPHYEQYF.

The chain carries TRBV13 and TRBJ2-7; 7 positions match TRBD1. The germline V gene has CDR1 PRHDT and CDR2 FYEKMQ (reference sequence). Germline trimming cut 5 bases from V and 4 bases from J; bases unmatched to any gene: 11. The CDR3 covers 15 residues. The chain's CDR3 is CASSRSGTEIYEQYF. Here the CDR3 DNA reads TGTGCCAGCAGCCGCTCCGGGACAGAAATTTACGAGCAGTACTTC.

The table lists this clonotype with many counts. This chain's CDR3 is CASSYGEGEYEQYF. In DNA form, the CDR3 reads TGTGCCAGCAGTTACGGCGAAGGGGAGTACGAGCAGTACTTC. This chain joins TRBV6-5 and TRBJ2-7; D possibly uses TRBD1 or TRBD2 (5 bases each). Between the trimmed V and J ends, which lost 2 bases and 4 bases, there was a span of 12 bases. The CDR3 spans 14 residues. Germline CDR1 and CDR2: MNHEY and SVGAGI.

CDR3 DNA: TGTGCCAGCACCCGGGGTCCGGGACAAGAGACCCAGTACTTC. This sequence encodes CASTRGPGQETQYF. This chain connects TRBV12-3 or TRBV12-4 to TRBJ2-5; D might be TRBD2 (5 bases). The CDR3 covers 14 residues. V was shortened by 7 bases and J by 2 bases, with 14 bases between the two germline ends.

This clonotype was seen ten or more times. The V gene is TRBV6-1, the J gene TRBJ1-5; tentatively, D is TRBD1 (6 bases). Per germline, CDR1 MNHNS and CDR2 SASEGT. Trimming stripped 6 bases from V and 3 bases from J, with 12 bases between. This CDR3 is built from 14 residues. This CDR3 is CASRGTGNNQPQHF. The CDR3 DNA reads TGTGCCAGCAGGGGAACAGGGAACAATCAGCCCCAGCATTTT.

This clonotype was recorded many times. V is TRBV4-3 and J is TRBJ1-2, with 11 bases aligning to TRBD1. The CDR3 sequence is 15 residues long. CDR1 is LGHNA and CDR2 is YSLEER in the germline V gene. Trimming took 1 base from V and 7 from J; bases not matched to a gene: 5. This CDR3 is CASSQGTGGGRGYTF. The CDR3 coding sequence is TGCGCCAGCAGCCAAGGGACAGGGGGCGGTCGTGGCTACACCTTC.

This sequence joins TRBV7-8 and TRBJ1-5; the D is unclear. V lost 1 base and J lost 0, with 10 bases in between. Germline V lookup: CDR1 SGHVS, CDR2 FQNEAQ. This CDR3 is built from 16 residues. CDR3 region: CASSLVRADSNQPQHF. The CDR3 DNA reads TGTGCCAGCAGCTTAGTTAGGGCAGATAGCAATCAGCCCCAGCATTTT.

This clonotype was counted many times. The DNA of the CDR3 is TGCAGTGTTAGCCATGGGCAGGCAGAATCTTCACCCCTCCACTTT. Translating it yields CSVSHGQAESSPLHF. The chain uses TRBV20-1 and TRBJ1-6; D is ambiguous. The V gene's germline CDR1 is DFQATT and CDR2 SNEGSKA (reference sequence). The ends were cut back, 7 bases at V and 9 bases at J, with 22 bases in the middle. CDR3 length: 15 residues.

The sample holds a few counts of this clonotype. V gene TRBV2 combines with J gene TRBJ2-3, with 10 positions matching TRBD2. The CDR3 has 16 amino acids. After removal of 4 bases from V and 4 bases from J, the junction contained 8 bases not matched to a gene. The germline V gene has CDR1 SNHLY and CDR2 FYNNEI. CDR3 coding DNA: TGTGCCAGCAGTGGAAAGCCTAGCGGGAGTCCAGATACGCAGTATTTT. Residues: CASSGKPSGSPDTQYF.

This clonotype was seen at least ten times. V gene TRBV12-3 or TRBV12-4 combines with J gene TRBJ2-2; tentative D call: TRBD2 (5 bases). V shed 7 bases and J shed 6 bases, with 6 bases lying between them. The CDR3 extends over 11 amino acids. The CDR3 loop reads CASKEAGELFF. The CDR3 DNA sequence: TGTGCCAGCAAGGAGGCCGGGGAGCTGTTTTTT.

Of note for this clonotype: This may come from a read error, since a much larger clone is one base off. In DNA, the CDR3 is TGTGCCAGCAGCCGACACCAATACGGGCAGTACTTC. Protein: CASSRHQYGQYF. The chain has TRBV6-2 or TRBV6-3 and TRBJ2-7; D unclear. CDR1 MNHEY and CDR2 SVGEGT come from the germline V gene. This CDR3 is 12 amino acids long.

This clonotype was counted many times. The V and J genes are TRBV6-1 and TRBJ2-5; D is perhaps TRBD2 (5 bases). V was pared by 4 bases and J by 3 bases, with 15 bases between. The V gene's germline CDR1 is MNHNS and CDR2 SASEGT. The CDR3 has 15 amino acids. The CDR3 DNA follows: TGTGCCAGCAGTGCGGAGGTAGTAGGAAAAGAGACCCAGTACTTC. Translated: CASSAEVVGKETQYF.

In its sample, this clonotype was seen many times. This chain links TRBV10-1 with TRBJ1-6; TRBD1 agrees at 8 bases. The germline CDR1 and CDR2 sequences are WNHNN and SYGVQD (reference sequence). This CDR3 is 13 amino acids long. Trimming cost V 6 bases and J 7 bases; bases outside gene matches: 2. The CDR3 coding sequence is TGCGCCAGCAGCGGACAGGGAAATTCACCCCTCCACTTT. Translated, it gives CASSGQGNSPLHF.

This clonotype came up many times. The chain uses TRBV6-1 and TRBJ1-1, with 9 bases fitting TRBD1. The CDR3 runs 15 residues. The germline V gene has CDR1 MNHNS and CDR2 SASEGT. V shed 5 bases, J shed 1 base, and the junction held 5 bases outside the gene matches. CDR3: CASSPQQGANTEAFF. The CDR3 nucleotides are TGTGCCAGCAGTCCTCAACAGGGGGCGAACACTGAAGCTTTCTTT.

This chain connects TRBV20-1 to TRBJ1-1, with a weak D call TRBD1 (5 bases). V shed 4 bases and J shed 1 base, with 13 bases lying between them. The CDR3 is 14 residues long. CDR1 is DFQATT and CDR2 is SNEGSKA in the germline V gene (reference sequence). This CDR3 is CSANKGSPNTEAFF. In nucleotides, the CDR3 is TGCAGTGCTAATAAGGGGTCCCCGAACACTGAAGCTTTCTTT.

At least ten counts were recorded for this clonotype. The gene calls are TRBV12-3 or TRBV12-4 and TRBJ2-7; the D gene is possibly TRBD1 (6 bases). The CDR3 totals 14 residues. V lost 4 bases and J 3 bases, leaving 13 bases between the germline ends. This CDR3 reads CASSSIKQGYEQYF. The DNA of the CDR3 is TGTGCCAGCAGTTCTATTAAACAGGGCTACGAGCAGTACTTC.

Concerning this clonotype: This may be a read error: a much more frequent sequence differs by one nucleotide. Because it lacks the conserved phenylalanine or tryptophan at the end, this CDR3 is likely a read error. The gene calls are TRBV6-1 and TRBJ2-3; 9 bases agree with TRBD2. Germline-derived CDR1 and CDR2 are MNHNS and SASEGT. With V trimmed by 4 bases and J by 6 bases, 8 bases remained unmatched. The CDR3 runs 15 residues. CDR3 in amino acids: CASSGPAGGRDTQYC. Here the CDR3 DNA reads TGTGCCAGCAGTGGGCCAGCGGGAGGCCGCGATACGCAGTATTGT.

This clonotype has ten or more counts. The chain joins TRBV29-1 to TRBJ2-6; possible D gene TRBD2, 7 bases. CDR1 is SQVTM, CDR2 ANQGSEA, per germline. The V end lost 5 bases, the J end lost 0 bases, and 17 bases lay between the germline ends. The CDR3 is made up of 17 amino acids. The CDR3 nucleotides are TGCAGCGTTTTTGGGGGGGCAGCGTCCTCTGGGGCCAACGTCCTGACTTTC. Its translation is CSVFGGAASSGANVLTF.

This clonotype was observed a handful of times. The J gene is TRBJ2-2, the V gene TRBV14; 7 bases line up with TRBD2. With 2 bases clipped from V and 1 base from J, the junction kept 4 bases outside the gene matches. The CDR3 is made up of 16 amino acids. Germline lookup yields CDR1 SGHDN and CDR2 FVKESK. The CDR3 region has the DNA TGTGCCAGCAGCCAACGACTAGCACTGAACACCGGGGAGCTGTTTTTT. It translates to CASSQRLALNTGELFF.

This clonotype occurred many times. The V and J genes are TRBV18 and TRBJ2-7, with a tentative D call TRBD2 (6 bases). The germline CDR1 and CDR2 sequences are KGHSH and LQKENI. The CDR3 has 15 amino acids. Trimming removed 3 bases at V and 3 bases at J, with 15 bases between. CDR3 nucleotide sequence: TGTGCCAGCTCACCGCCCGGCGGGATGGGCTACGAGCAGTACTTC. This codes for CASSPPGGMGYEQYF.